A single sample is the source of the 21 T cell receptor beta chains below, sequenced in a study of a mutant IDH1 vaccine in newly diagnosed glioma. Profiling relied on immunoSEQ multiplex PCR, and the TCRdb table lists in-frame clones only, not all of them. The sample records approximately 45,000 clones, 85% to 95% being singletons. The antigens for these receptors are not known. Time point: week 35, safety follow-up. In every dose of vaccine, 300 ug of mutant IDH1 20-mer peptide was given alongside topical imiquimod. Here the sequenced sample was PBMCs, taken from a glioma patient whose treatment included an IDH1 peptide vaccine. These receptors were taken from a middle-aged man with glioma.

The rearrangement joins TRBV7-9 to TRBJ2-7; TRBD2 aligns across 7 bases. The CDR3 length is 13 residues. With 4 bases clipped from V and 3 bases from J, the junction kept 3 bases outside the gene matches. Per germline, CDR1 SEHNR and CDR2 FQNEAQ (reference sequence). The CDR3 DNA reads TGTGCCAGCAGCTGGGGGGGTTACTACGAGCAGTACTTC. Translated, it gives CASSWGGYYEQYF.

CDR3 sequence: CASSLTGATLEPQHF. DNA of the CDR3: TGTGCCAGCAGCCTGACGGGGGCTACCCTCGAGCCCCAGCATTTT. V and J are TRBV6-1 and TRBJ1-5; D may be TRBD1 (6 bases). Looked up from germline, CDR1 is MNHNS and CDR2 is SASEGT. The CDR3 totals 15 residues. V gave up 6 bases and J gave up 8 bases, with 20 bases separating them.

The chain carries TRBV4-1 and TRBJ1-2; 7 positions match TRBD1. Germline V CDR1 and CDR2: MGHRA, YSYEKL. V lost 0 bases and J lost 8; bases outside the gene matches: 12. The CDR3 runs to 16 residues. The CDR3 region has the DNA TGCGCCAGCAGCCAAGATCCCAACAGGGGAGTAGAAGGCTACACCTTC. This codes for CASSQDPNRGVEGYTF.

The rearrangement links TRBV9 to TRBJ2-5, with 7 bases lining up with TRBD2. Germline V lookup: CDR1 SGDLS, CDR2 YYNGEE. The CDR3 contains 15 residues. Trimming cost V 0 bases and J 5 bases; bases outside gene matches: 7. For the CDR3, the DNA is TGTGCCAGCAGCGTAGGACGCGGGAGCCAGGAGACCCAGTACTTC. Its translation: CASSVGRGSQETQYF.

This rearrangement joins TRBV19 to TRBJ1-2; 8 nucleotides line up with TRBD1. The CDR3 has 18 residues. V gave up 5 bases and J gave up 0 bases; unmatched junction bases: 14. Germline-derived CDR1 and CDR2 are LNHDA and SQIVND (reference sequence). This chain's CDR3 is CASSPEGTGSLTNYGYTF. The CDR3 nucleotides are TGTGCCAGTAGTCCCGAAGGGACAGGAAGCCTTACTAACTATGGCTACACCTTC.

This rearrangement joins TRBV25-1 to TRBJ2-7; 8 bases line up with TRBD1. Germline V gene data show CDR1 as MGHDK and CDR2 as SYGVNS. There are 14 residues in the CDR3. The ends lost 5 bases at V and 0 bases at J; junction bases unmatched: 3. In DNA, the CDR3 is TGTGCCAGCAGTAGGGACAGGCCCTCCTACGAGCAGTACTTC. Residues: CASSRDRPSYEQYF.

The genes are TRBV2 and TRBJ2-3; 15 nucleotides line up with TRBD2. Germline CDR1 SNHLY, CDR2 FYNNEI. The CDR3 covers 15 residues. J was trimmed by 4 bases and V by 4 bases; bases with no gene match: 0. Here the CDR3 reads CASSGTSGGADTQYF. CDR3 bases: TGTGCCAGCAGTGGGACTAGCGGGGGGGCAGATACGCAGTATTTT.

J is TRBJ2-1 and V is TRBV6-4; 10 nucleotides line up with TRBD2. The ends lost 5 bases at V and 5 bases at J; junction bases unmatched: 6. This CDR3 region has 15 residues. CDR1 MRHNA and CDR2 SNTAGT come from the germline V gene. The CDR3 DNA is TGTGCCAGCAGTCCCCAAGCGGGGGGGAACAATGAGCAGTTCTTC. Its protein product is CASSPQAGGNNEQFF.

This clone was seen once. V is TRBV7-9 and J is TRBJ2-7, with 11 positions matching TRBD2. This CDR3 spans 16 amino acids. The trim removed 3 bases at V and 8 bases at J, leaving 12 bases unmatched. Germline-derived CDR1 and CDR2 are SEHNR and FQNEAQ (reference sequence). This chain's CDR3 is CASSFTPGLAALQQYF. In DNA, the CDR3 is TGTGCCAGCAGCTTTACTCCGGGACTAGCGGCCCTCCAGCAGTACTTC.

The V gene is TRBV7-9, the J gene TRBJ1-4; 8 bases match TRBD1. Germline CDR1 and CDR2: SEHNR and FQNEAQ (reference sequence). This CDR3 is built from 16 residues. The ends lost 1 base at V and 6 bases at J; junction bases unmatched: 7. The CDR3 loop reads CASSLVGPGGHEKLFF. DNA for the CDR3: TGTGCCAGCAGCTTAGTTGGGCCAGGGGGCCATGAAAAACTGTTTTTT.

V gene TRBV30 combines with J gene TRBJ1-2; no clear D gene. There are 13 residues in the CDR3. The V gene's germline CDR1 is GTSNPN and CDR2 SVGIG (reference sequence). V dropped 2 bases and J dropped 4 bases, with 11 bases sitting between them. The CDR3 coding sequence is TGTGCCTGGAGTTTTCCGTCCGGCTATGGCTACACCTTC. Protein sequence: CAWSFPSGYGYTF. Variable domain in full (rest from reference TRBV30 and TRBJ1-2): SQTIHQWPATLVQPVGSPLSLECTVEGTSNPNLYWYRQAAGRGLQLLFYSVGIGQISSEVPQNLSASRPQDRQFILSSKKLLLSDSGFYLCAWSFPSGYGYTFGSGTRLTVV.

This clone was recorded once. This chain connects TRBV27 to TRBJ2-7, with 9 nucleotides matching TRBD1. The junction had 4 bases not matched to a gene; V was cut back by 2 bases and J by 2 bases. Germline V gene data show CDR1 as MNHEY and CDR2 as SMNVEV (reference sequence). This CDR3 is 15 amino acids long. CDR3 sequence: CASSLTGTGTYEQYF. CDR3 nucleotides: TGTGCCAGCAGTTTAACCGGGACAGGGACCTACGAGCAGTACTTC.

This chain uses TRBV10-3 with TRBJ2-5, with 7 bases identical to TRBD1. V was pared by 4 bases and J by 2 bases, with 10 bases of the junction left unmatched. CDR1 is ENHRY and CDR2 is SYGVKD in the germline V gene. This CDR3 has 16 residues. CDR3 loop: CAISVWDRSTQETQYF. DNA for the CDR3: TGTGCCATCAGTGTGTGGGACAGAAGCACTCAAGAGACCCAGTACTTC.

The chain uses TRBV6-6 and TRBJ1-3; 7 bases map to TRBD1. The CDR3 consists of 15 residues. With V trimmed by 6 bases and J by 2 bases, 7 bases remained unmatched. Germline V lookup: CDR1 MNHNY, CDR2 SVGAGI (reference sequence). The CDR3 bases are TGTGCCAGCAGAACAGGGGAGGGAGCTGGAAACACCATATATTTT. Protein: CASRTGEGAGNTIYF.

This chain connects TRBV4-1 to TRBJ2-1, with D tentatively TRBD2 (7 bases). The V gene's germline CDR1 is MGHRA and CDR2 YSYEKL. The CDR3 extends over 14 amino acids. V lost 0 bases and J lost 5, with 8 bases in between. The DNA for the CDR3 is TGCGCCAGCAGCCAAGAAGGGGGGGACAATGAGCAGTTCTTC. Residues: CASSQEGGDNEQFF.

This chain links TRBV18 with TRBJ2-3, with a possible D match to TRBD2 (6 bases). The ends were cut back, 6 bases at V and 0 bases at J, with 13 bases in the middle. The CDR3 is 15 residues long. Germline CDR1 is KGHSH and CDR2 is LQKENI. This CDR3 is CASSPRRGSTDTQYF. CDR3 coding DNA: TGTGCCAGCTCCCCGCGGAGGGGCAGCACAGATACGCAGTATTTT.

The chain is built from TRBV10-1 and TRBJ1-1; D may be TRBD1 (6 bases). The germline V and J ends were trimmed by 2 bases and 9 bases, with 16 bases remaining between them. Germline CDR1 WNHNN, CDR2 SYGVQD (reference sequence). This CDR3 contains 14 residues. CDR3 sequence: CASSEGDKREKAFF. The CDR3 nucleotides are TGCGCCAGCAGTGAGGGGGACAAGAGGGAAAAAGCTTTCTTT.

The V and J genes are TRBV6-6 and TRBJ2-5; TRBD2 aligns across 8 bases. V was clipped by 4 bases and J by 11 bases; unmatched bases: 9. The germline V gene has CDR1 MNHNY and CDR2 SVGAGI (reference sequence). This CDR3 comprises 13 residues. The CDR3 loop is CASSSGTRAEQYF. In nucleotides, the CDR3 is TGTGCCAGCAGTTCCGGGACTAGAGCTGAGCAGTACTTC.

J is TRBJ2-3 and V is TRBV6-5, with TRBD2 identical over 8 bases. The V and J ends lost 2 bases and 2 bases, in that order; junction bases with no gene match: 6. This CDR3 is built from 16 residues. CDR1 is MNHEY and CDR2 is SVGAGI in the germline V gene. CDR3 sequence: CASSYEAGDNTDTQYF. CDR3 nucleotide sequence: TGTGCCAGCAGTTACGAAGCGGGAGACAACACAGATACGCAGTATTTT.

The chain couples TRBV9 to TRBJ2-3, with a weak D call TRBD2 (6 bases). This CDR3 has 15 amino acids. Germline V gives CDR1 SGDLS, CDR2 YYNGEE. V shed 0 bases and J shed 4 bases, with 12 bases lying between them. CDR3 amino acids: CASSVGPGVPDTQYF. The CDR3 region has the DNA TGTGCCAGCAGCGTAGGGCCGGGAGTCCCAGATACGCAGTATTTT.

The V gene is TRBV18, the J gene TRBJ2-1; TRBD2 agrees at 10 bases. Germline values: CDR1 KGHSH, CDR2 LQKENI. The CDR3 sequence is 15 residues long. Trimming took 5 bases from V and 2 from J; bases not matched to a gene: 3. The CDR3 DNA sequence: TGTGCCAGCTCAGCTACTAGCGGGGCCTACAATGAGCAGTTCTTC. This codes for CASSATSGAYNEQFF.